This TCR beta chain was obtained from a study of cytomegalovirus exposure and HLA in healthy donors. The PCR employed 60 Vbeta primers together with 13 Jbeta primers. Produced via immunoSEQ multiplex PCR; TCRdb's table is partial and in-frame only. The sample yields roughly 90,000 clones, over 65% seen once. The length of the CDR3 is 14 residues. Per the germline V gene, CDR1 is SGHRS and CDR2 is YFSETQ. Trimming removed 4 bases at V and 2 bases at J, with 12 bases between. The chain is built from TRBV5-1 and TRBJ2-5; D remains ambiguous. Sequencing used PBMCs. The TCR comes from a man aged 25 to 40 in good health and CMV-seropositive. CDR3 protein: CASSVGPEQETQYF. Written as DNA, the CDR3 is TGCGCCAGCAGCGTGGGTCCGGAGCAAGAGACCCAGTACTTC.